The rows below give T cell receptor beta chains drawn from one sample of a study of PD-1 blockade in classical Hodgkin lymphoma. Produced via immunoSEQ multiplex PCR; TCRdb's table is partial and in-frame only. The sample consists of around 10,000 clones, 90% to 95% of them appearing once. The material sequenced was peripheral blood mononuclear cells (PBMCs), taken at baseline. Receptors originate from a human donor with classical Hodgkin lymphoma. CDR3s include the opening cysteine and the closing phenylalanine or tryptophan. Fields, in order: V gene, clone size, J gene, D gene, CDR3 protein, CDR3 DNA. The D gene is left open where the match is weak. Size is omitted from some rows. Given values are once, few, many or a class for expanded clones.

TRBV11-3	-	TRBJ2-7	-	CASSLRRDMGSTKQYF	TGTGCCAGCAGCTTACGAAGGGACATGGGGTCCACGAAGCAGTACTTC
TRBV29-1	-	TRBJ1-5	-	CSVVSHSNQPQHF	TGCAGCGTTGTTTCTCATAGCAATCAGCCCCAGCATTTT
TRBV18	-	TRBJ2-3	-	CASSPSLGLQSTDTQYF	TGTGCCAGCTCACCGAGTCTCGGACTCCAATCCACAGATACGCAGTATTTT
TRBV19	-	TRBJ1-1	-	CASSHTPGLGRGTEAFF	TGTGCCAGTAGCCATACTCCGGGTCTTGGAAGGGGCACTGAAGCTTTCTTT
TRBV10-2	-	TRBJ1-5	TRBD1	CATRTGRQPQHF	TGCGCCACCCGGACAGGGCGACAGCCCCAGCATTTT
TRBV19	-	TRBJ2-1	TRBD2	CASSIGTSGEDEQFF	TGTGCCAGTAGTATAGGGACTAGCGGAGAAGATGAGCAGTTCTTC
TRBV28	-	TRBJ2-1	TRBD2	CASSLRLAGSSYNEQFF	TGTGCCAGCAGCCTACGACTAGCGGGATCCTCCTACAATGAGCAGTTCTTC
TRBV4-2	few	TRBJ2-7	-	CASSPGLGPYEQYF	TGTGCCAGCAGCCCGGGGTTGGGGCCTTACGAGCAGTACTTC
TRBV19	-	TRBJ1-1	-	CASSIVGYREAFF	TGTGCCAGTAGTATAGTGGGGTACCGTGAAGCTTTCTTT
TRBV5-4	-	TRBJ2-1	TRBD2	CASSPDTGLAYNEQFF	TGTGCCAGCAGCCCCGACACGGGACTAGCATACAATGAGCAGTTCTTC
TRBV19	-	TRBJ2-3	-	CASSTWRGQILISDTQYF	TGTGCCAGTAGTACCTGGCGGGGACAAATCCTAATATCAGATACGCAGTATTTT
TRBV4-2	once	TRBJ2-4	-	CASSQDSSSGNIQYF	TGTGCCAGCAGCCAAGACTCCAGCTCTGGGAACATTCAGTACTTC
TRBV11-3	-	TRBJ2-1	TRBD2	CASSFPGGGNEQFF	TGTGCCAGCAGCTTTCCGGGAGGGGGCAATGAGCAGTTCTTC
TRBV28	-	TRBJ2-7	-	CASRSPWAEQYF	TGTGCCAGCAGATCCCCATGGGCGGAGCAGTACTTC
TRBV5-4	-	TRBJ1-5	-	CASSLDGSNQPQHF	TGTGCCAGCAGCTTGGACGGGAGCAATCAGCCCCAGCATTTT
TRBV27	-	TRBJ2-7	TRBD2	CASTPLAEPYEQYF	TGTGCCAGCACTCCGCTAGCGGAACCCTACGAGCAGTACTTC
TRBV4-2	-	TRBJ2-1	-	CASSLHSSNEQFF	TGTGCCAGCAGCCTCCACTCTTCCAATGAGCAGTTCTTC
TRBV7-6	-	TRBJ2-5	-	CASLLTQGAETQYF	TGTGCCAGTCTCCTGACACAGGGTGCCGAGACCCAGTACTTC
TRBV2	-	TRBJ2-1	-	CASRQGYNEQFF	TGTGCCAGCAGGCAGGGCTACAATGAGCAGTTCTTC
TRBV27	-	TRBJ2-7	TRBD2	CASSLGSSGHTYEQYF	TGTGCCAGCAGTTTAGGGTCTAGCGGGCACACCTACGAGCAGTACTTC
TRBV6-5	-	TRBJ2-4	-	CASRRGPLAKNIQYF	TGTGCCAGCAGAAGGGGACCCCTAGCCAAAAACATTCAGTACTTC
TRBV6-4	few	TRBJ2-3	TRBD1	CASSAGQGATDTQYF	TGTGCCAGCAGTGCAGGACAGGGGGCCACAGATACGCAGTATTTT